One sample yielded the 17 T cell receptor beta chains listed below, sequenced in a study of shared clonotypes between healthy human individuals. The repertoire was sequenced with immunoSEQ multiplex PCR; TCRdb's copy has only in-frame clones and lacks some. Of 950,000 to 1,100,000 clones listed, around 76% were seen once; the top ten hold approximately 1.5%. The sequencing input was memory CD4+ T cells sorted from blood. Subset meaning: CD45RA-negative fraction. Receptor source: a man between 18 and 29 years old in good health.

Of note for this clone: The same CDR3 can be traced to other DNA sequences in this sample. This rearrangement joins TRBV5-4 to TRBJ2-7, with 10 bases that match TRBD1. Unmatched junction bases numbered 2, after V lost 3 bases and J lost 2 bases. The germline gives CDR1 SGHNT, CDR2 YYREEE (reference sequence). The CDR3 extends over 14 amino acids. Here the CDR3 reads CASSWDRGPYEQYF. CDR3 in DNA: TGTGCCAGCAGCTGGGACAGGGGCCCCTACGAGCAGTACTTC.

This clone was seen more than once but under ten times. The identical CDR3 is also encoded by other nucleotide sequences in the sample. The genes are TRBV7-9 and TRBJ1-6; D not certain. V dropped 1 base and J dropped 10 bases, with 8 bases sitting between them. The CDR3 sequence is 13 residues long. Germline CDR1 is SEHNR and CDR2 is FQNEAQ (reference sequence). The CDR3 DNA reads as TGTGCCAGCAGCTTAGATGGCGGGTCACCCCTCCACTTT. Its protein is CASSLDGGSPLHF.

The sample holds many counts of this clone. J is TRBJ2-3 and V is TRBV19; D is ambiguous. This CDR3 spans 14 amino acids. In germline, CDR1 is LNHDA, CDR2 SQIVND (reference sequence). V lost 5 bases, J lost 0 bases, and 9 bases lay in between. DNA for the CDR3: TGTGCCAGTAGTTCCCTAAGTAGCACAGATACGCAGTATTTT. Residues: CASSSLSSTDTQYF.

The V and J genes are TRBV6-1 and TRBJ1-5; D unclear. Per the germline V gene, CDR1 is MNHNS and CDR2 is SASEGT. V gave up 4 bases and J gave up 2 bases, with 6 bases separating them. The CDR3 is 13 residues long. CDR3 coding DNA: TGTGCCAGCAGTGCCCGTGGCAATCAGCCCCAGCATTTT. This translates into CASSARGNQPQHF.

This clone was recorded once. The CDR3 coding sequence is TGTGCCAGCAGCAAAGTTCAGGGGCCGAACACTGAAGCTTTCTTT. Its translation: CASSKVQGPNTEAFF. The J gene is TRBJ1-1, the V gene TRBV21-1; TRBD1 is taken as the D call from the table, unchecked against the DNA. TRBV21-1 is shown as a pseudogene. This CDR3 has 15 residues.

This sequence joins TRBV10-3 and TRBJ1-3; no definite D call. Germline V gene lookup returns CDR1 ENHRY and CDR2 SYGVKD. V was cut by 4 bases and J by 4 bases, with 11 bases left in between. The length of the CDR3 is 14 residues. The CDR3 reads CAISAAGQGNTIYF. The CDR3 bases are TGTGCCATCAGTGCGGCAGGCCAAGGAAACACCATATATTTT.

The chain recombines TRBV5-6 with TRBJ2-7, with 7 bases identical to TRBD1. Trimming at V came to 2 bases and at J to 3 bases, leaving 5 bases not matched to a gene. Germline lookup yields CDR1 SGHDT and CDR2 YYEEEE. This CDR3 is 14 amino acids long. For the CDR3, the DNA is TGTGCCAGCAGCTTAACAGGGGTCTACTACGAGCAGTACTTC. Encoded protein: CASSLTGVYYEQYF.

The chain joins TRBV30 to TRBJ2-7; D not resolved. CDR3 size: 11 residues. Germline CDR1 reads GTSNPN; CDR2 reads SVGIG (reference sequence). Trimming removed 4 bases from V and 2 bases from J, with 6 bases in between. The CDR3 DNA reads TGTGCCTGGAATAACCCCTACGAGCAGTACTTC. It is translated as CAWNNPYEQYF.

Remarks on this clone: Sequence at one end of the junction differs from germline and may be a read error. This CDR3 is also generated by other DNA sequences in the sample. This rearrangement joins TRBV19 to TRBJ2-5; no clear D gene. Looked up from germline, CDR1 is LNHDA and CDR2 is SQIVND (reference sequence). The CDR3 has 11 residues. CDR3 nucleotide sequence: TGTGCCAGTAGTATAGGAGAGGCCCAGTACTTC. It specifies CASSIGEAQYF.

V usage is TRBV30 and J usage is TRBJ2-1; D may be TRBD2 (7 bases). This CDR3 is 16 amino acids long. CDR1 is GTSNPN, CDR2 SVGIG, per germline (reference sequence). Trimming removed 2 bases at V and 3 bases at J, with 17 bases between. CDR3 in amino acids: CAWSRGGPGLYNEQFF. The CDR3 DNA is TGTGCCTGGAGTAGGGGGGGGCCGGGACTCTACAATGAGCAGTTCTTC. Full variable domain (remainder filled in from reference TRBV30 and TRBJ2-1): SQTIHQWPATLVQPVGSPLSLECTVEGTSNPNLYWYRQAAGRGLQLLFYSVGIGQISSEVPQNLSASRPQDRQFILSSKKLLLSDSGFYLCAWSRGGPGLYNEQFFGPGTRLTVL.

The J gene is TRBJ2-5, the V gene TRBV5-1; TRBD1 might be the D (7 bases). The V and J ends lost 0 bases and 4 bases respectively, with 13 bases between them. The CDR3 extends over 15 amino acids. CDR1 is SGHRS, CDR2 YFSETQ, per germline. The CDR3 nucleotides read TGCGCCAGCAGCTTGGAGCCAGGGGGAGGAGAGACCCAGTACTTC. It encodes CASSLEPGGGETQYF.

The chain combines TRBV7-9 with TRBJ1-4, with D perhaps matching TRBD1 (5 bases). Deletions cut 0 bases from V and 8 bases from J, with 13 bases between. CDR3 length: 15 amino acids. CDR1 and CDR2 (germline): SEHNR, FQNEAQ (reference sequence). The CDR3 bases are TGTGCCAGCAGCTTAGCGAAAGGGGACTACGAAAAACTGTTTTTT. This gives the protein CASSLAKGDYEKLFF. The full variable domain, completed using reference TRBV7-9 and TRBJ1-4, is DTGVSQNPRHKITKRGQNVTFRCDPISEHNRLYWYRQTLGQGPEFLTYFQNEAQLEKSRLLSDRFSAERPKGSFSTLEIQRTEQGDSAMYLCASSLAKGDYEKLFFGSGTQLSVL.

The rearrangement joins TRBV21-1 to TRBJ2-6; no DNA check was done on the table's D call, TRBD1. TRBV21-1 represents a pseudogene. CDR3 length equals 19 residues. DNA of the CDR3: TGTGCCAGCAGCAAAGAGGACAGGGGGCCAAACTCTGGGGCCAACGTCCTGACTTTC. Protein product: CASSKEDRGPNSGANVLTF.

The V gene is TRBV28, the J gene TRBJ1-6; D is perhaps TRBD1 (5 bases). The ends were cut back, 6 bases at V and 12 bases at J, with 15 bases in the middle. This CDR3 has 13 amino acids. In germline, CDR1 is MDHEN, CDR2 SYDVKM. This CDR3 reads CASRGPGNKPLHF. Here the CDR3 DNA reads TGTGCCAGCAGGGGACCGGGAAACAAACCCCTCCACTTT.

The chain is built from TRBV7-2 and TRBJ2-1; a weak D match, TRBD2 (5 bases). CDR1 and CDR2 (germline): SGHTA, FQGNSA. This CDR3 region has 16 residues. V gave up 3 bases and J gave up 4 bases, with 16 bases separating them. CDR3: CASSFTGLTSYNEQFF. In nucleotides, the CDR3 is TGTGCCAGCAGCTTTACCGGCCTCACTAGTTACAATGAGCAGTTCTTC.

The chain joins TRBV7-6 to TRBJ1-1; D gene unclear. The germline CDR1 and CDR2 sequences are SGHVS and FNYEAQ. The CDR3 length is 11 residues. Trimming pared 4 bases from V and 11 bases from J, leaving 11 bases between. The chain's CDR3 is CASSSITGAFF. The CDR3 bases are TGTGCCAGCAGCTCGATCACGGGGGCTTTCTTT.

The gene calls are TRBV28 and TRBJ2-5, with D perhaps TRBD2 (5 bases). V lost 3 bases and J 1 base, leaving 9 bases between the germline ends. This CDR3 contains 14 residues. Germline V gene sequence: CDR1 MDHEN, CDR2 SYDVKM. CDR3 in amino acids: CASSFGGSQETQYF. In nucleotides, the CDR3 is TGTGCCAGCAGTTTCGGAGGCAGCCAAGAGACCCAGTACTTC.